This T cell receptor beta chain emerged from a study of shared clonotypes between healthy human individuals. Study-wide context: CD8 memory received one plate per donor, CD8 naive two, CD4 memory three and CD4 naive three.

V shed 4 bases and J 6 bases; nucleotides not matched to a gene: 14. The CDR3 extends over 17 amino acids. CDR1 SGHTA and CDR2 FQGNSA come from the germline V gene. Those who donated were healthy HIV-negative adults, with no recent acute infections or vaccinations reported. CD4+ cells yielded CD45RA+ naive and CD45RA-negative memory subsets. The data were produced by immunoSEQ multiplex PCR, yet TCRdb's version contains in-frame clones alone and is incomplete. The repertoire holds roughly 2,300,000 clones, with approximately 90% as singletons. Input material: naive CD4+ T cells from PBMCs. Regarding subset: CD45RA+ positively selected. This TCR was sampled from a man aged 18 to 30 in good health. Some clones in this sample may be carry-over from other donors' samples. V usage is TRBV7-2 and J usage is TRBJ2-1; 8 bases are a match to TRBD2. The CDR3 reads CASSSTVGAGGRNEQFF. CDR3 in DNA: TGTGCCAGCAGCTCGACTGTTGGGGCGGGAGGTCGCAATGAGCAGTTCTTC. The whole variable domain, filled in from reference TRBV7-2 and TRBJ2-1, reads GAGVSQSPSNKVTEKGKDVELRCDPISGHTALYWYRQSLGQGLEFLIYFQGNSAPDKSGLPSDRFSAERTGGSVSTLTIQRTQQEDSAVYLCASSSTVGAGGRNEQFFGPGTRLTVL.